This section outlines one TCR beta chain sequence together with its context. In Seattle, patients joined the study during active infection and were tracked longitudinally. V lost 7 bases, J lost 4 bases, and 10 bases lay in between. The CDR3 has 11 amino acids. Germline V gene sequence: CDR1 GTSNPN, CDR2 SVGIG (reference sequence). Assay: immunoSEQ multiplex PCR; the TCRdb copy retains only in-frame clones and omits some. Here the sample spans around 220,000 clones, around 86% being singletons. This specimen belongs to a study of blood T cell repertoires in COVID-19. Study overall: Nucleic acid was either cDNA or gDNA, and it came from T cells, B-cell-depleted T cells, or PBMCs.

The material sequenced was peripheral blood. This TCR was sampled from a woman aged 80 or older with COVID-19, enrolled during active disease. The chain uses TRBV30 and TRBJ1-2; no clear D. The CDR3 nucleotides read TGTGCCTCCGTTGAGAGCTATGGCTACACCTTC. It yields the protein CASVESYGYTF. Drawing the rest from reference TRBV30 and TRBJ1-2, the complete variable domain is SQTIHQWPATLVQPVGSPLSLECTVEGTSNPNLYWYRQAAGRGLQLLFYSVGIGQISSEVPQNLSASRPQDRQFILSSKKLLLSDSGFYLCASVESYGYTFGSGTRLTVV.